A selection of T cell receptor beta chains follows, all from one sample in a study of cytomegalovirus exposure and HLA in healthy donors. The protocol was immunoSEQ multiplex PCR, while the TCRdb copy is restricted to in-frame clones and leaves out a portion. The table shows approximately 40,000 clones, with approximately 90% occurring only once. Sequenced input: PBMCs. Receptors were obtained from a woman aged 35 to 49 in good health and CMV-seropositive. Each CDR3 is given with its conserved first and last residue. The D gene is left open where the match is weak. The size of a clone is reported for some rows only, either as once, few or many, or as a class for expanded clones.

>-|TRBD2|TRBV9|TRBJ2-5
CASSVSGGQETQYF
TGTGCCAGCAGCGTTTCGGGGGGGCAAGAGACCCAGTACTTC
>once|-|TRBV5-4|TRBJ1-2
CASSSDSAYYGYTF
TGTGCCAGCAGCTCGGACAGTGCTTACTATGGCTACACCTTC
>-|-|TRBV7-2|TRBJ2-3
CASSPTLRGTSDTQYF
TGTGCCAGCAGCCCGACCTTGCGGGGGACATCAGATACGCAGTATTTT
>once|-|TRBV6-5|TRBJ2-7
CASSYRQGLYEQYF
TGTGCCAGCAGTTACCGACAGGGACTCTACGAGCAGTACTTC
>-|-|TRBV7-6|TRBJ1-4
CASSLSSLAGEKLFF
TGTGCCAGCAGCTTATCCTCACTAGCAGGGGAAAAACTGTTTTTT
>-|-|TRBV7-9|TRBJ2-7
CASSTGSYEQYF
TGTGCCAGCAGCACAGGGTCCTACGAGCAGTACTTC
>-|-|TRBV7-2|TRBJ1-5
CASSFGGSRARYNQPQHF
TGTGCCAGCAGCTTCGGGGGGTCACGGGCCAGATACAATCAGCCCCAGCATTTT
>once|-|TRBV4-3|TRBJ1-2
CASSQDRGIYGYTF
TGCGCCAGCAGCCAAGACAGGGGAATCTATGGCTACACCTTC
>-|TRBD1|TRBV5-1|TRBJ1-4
CASSTAGTGFEKLFF
TGCGCCAGCAGCACTGCCGGGACAGGGTTTGAAAAACTGTTTTTT
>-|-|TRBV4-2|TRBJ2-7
CASSQGDNYEQYF
TGTGCCAGCAGCCAAGGGGACAACTACGAGCAGTACTTC
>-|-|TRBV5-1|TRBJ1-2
CASSLANSNYGYTF
TGCGCCAGCAGCTTGGCCAACAGCAATTATGGCTACACCTTC
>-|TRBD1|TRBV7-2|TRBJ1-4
CASSLEDRGHEKLFF
TGTGCCAGCAGCTTAGAGGACAGGGGGCATGAAAAACTGTTTTTT
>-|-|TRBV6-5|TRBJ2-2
CASRDYTGELFF
TGTGCCAGCAGGGACTACACCGGGGAGCTGTTTTTT
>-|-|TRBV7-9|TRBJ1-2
CASSLGGYTF
TGTGCCAGCAGCCTCGGTGGCTACACCTTC
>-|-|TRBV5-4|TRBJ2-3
CASSLAGHSTDTQYF
TGTGCCAGCAGCTTGGCGGGACACAGCACAGATACGCAGTATTTT
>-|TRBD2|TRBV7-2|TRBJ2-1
CASSFTSGGEDEQFF
TGTGCCAGCAGCTTCACTAGCGGGGGGGAGGATGAGCAGTTCTTC
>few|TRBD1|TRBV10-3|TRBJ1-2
CAISEEGARNGYTF
TGTGCCATCAGTGAGGAGGGGGCGAGGAATGGCTACACCTTC
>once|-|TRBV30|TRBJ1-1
CAWRQGRNTEAFF
TGTGCCTGGAGACAGGGAAGGAACACTGAAGCTTTCTTT
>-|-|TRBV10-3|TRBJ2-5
CAITPTGVRETQYF
TGTGCCATCACTCCGACGGGGGTACGGGAGACCCAGTACTTC
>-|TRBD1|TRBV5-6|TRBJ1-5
CASSLRGTGVNQPQHF
TGTGCCAGCAGCTTACGCGGGACAGGGGTCAATCAGCCCCAGCATTTT
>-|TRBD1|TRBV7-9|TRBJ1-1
CASSLATGMNTEAFF
TGTGCCAGCAGCTTAGCGACAGGGATGAACACTGAAGCTTTCTTT
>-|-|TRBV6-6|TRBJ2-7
CASSRGDEQYF
TGTGCCAGCAGTAGAGGAGACGAGCAGTACTTC
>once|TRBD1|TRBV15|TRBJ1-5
CATSSLPGQGAGPQHF
TGTGCCACCAGCAGTCTTCCGGGACAGGGGGCCGGGCCCCAGCATTTT
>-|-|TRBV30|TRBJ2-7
CAWSGQPGNEQYF
TGTGCCTGGAGCGGACAGCCTGGGAACGAGCAGTACTTC
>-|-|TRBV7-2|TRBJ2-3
CASSSSERPSTDTQYF
TGTGCCAGCAGCTCTAGTGAGCGGCCAAGCACAGATACGCAGTATTTT
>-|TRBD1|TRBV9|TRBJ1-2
CASSTRTGPYGYTF
TGTGCCAGCAGTACCAGGACAGGACCATATGGCTACACCTTC
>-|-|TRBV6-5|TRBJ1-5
CASSFDQPQHF
TGTGCCAGCAGTTTCGATCAGCCCCAGCATTTT
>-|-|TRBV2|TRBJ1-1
CASSAGVTLPEAFF
TGTGCCAGCAGTGCCGGGGTCACGCTTCCTGAAGCTTTCTTT
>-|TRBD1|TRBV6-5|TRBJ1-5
CASSSTTGEGGQPQHF
TGTGCCAGCAGTTCCACGACAGGGGAAGGGGGTCAGCCCCAGCATTTT
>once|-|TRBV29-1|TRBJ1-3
CSVEDQAGAGTIYF
TGCAGCGTTGAAGATCAGGCAGGGGCGGGTACCATATATTTT
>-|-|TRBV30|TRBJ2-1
CAWSVRESSYNEQFF
TGTGCCTGGAGTGTACGGGAGAGCTCCTACAATGAGCAGTTCTTC
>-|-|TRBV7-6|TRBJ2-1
CASSPHPQDNEQFF
TGTGCCAGCAGCCCCCACCCCCAGGACAATGAGCAGTTCTTC